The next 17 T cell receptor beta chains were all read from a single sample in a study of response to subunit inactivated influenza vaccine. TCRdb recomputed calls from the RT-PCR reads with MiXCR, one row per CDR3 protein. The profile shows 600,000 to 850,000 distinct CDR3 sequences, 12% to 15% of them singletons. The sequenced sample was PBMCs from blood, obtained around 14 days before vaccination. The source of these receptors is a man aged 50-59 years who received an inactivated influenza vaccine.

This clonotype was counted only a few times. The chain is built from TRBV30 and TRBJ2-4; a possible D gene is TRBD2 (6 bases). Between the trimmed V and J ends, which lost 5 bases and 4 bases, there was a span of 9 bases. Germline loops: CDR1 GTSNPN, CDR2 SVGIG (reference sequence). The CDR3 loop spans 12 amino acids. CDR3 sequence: CAWGGSKNIQYF. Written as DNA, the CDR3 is TGTGCCTGGGGGGGGTCTAAAAACATTCAGTACTTC.

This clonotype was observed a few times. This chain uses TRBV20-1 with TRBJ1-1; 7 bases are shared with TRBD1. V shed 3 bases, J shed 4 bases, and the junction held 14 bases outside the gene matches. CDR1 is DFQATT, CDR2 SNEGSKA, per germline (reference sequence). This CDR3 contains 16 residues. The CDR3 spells CSARTGLDVGRTEAFF. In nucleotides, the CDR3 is TGCAGTGCTAGGACAGGGCTTGATGTGGGCCGCACTGAAGCTTTCTTT.

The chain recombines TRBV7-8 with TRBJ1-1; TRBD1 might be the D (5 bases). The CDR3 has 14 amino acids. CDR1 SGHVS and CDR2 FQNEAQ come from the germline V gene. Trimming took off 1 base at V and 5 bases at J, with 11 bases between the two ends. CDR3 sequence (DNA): TGTGCCAGCAGCTTAGGGGGCCGGGAGACTGAAGCTTTCTTT. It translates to CASSLGGRETEAFF. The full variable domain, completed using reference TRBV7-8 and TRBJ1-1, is GAGVSQSPRYKVAKRGQDVALRCDPISGHVSLFWYQQALGQGPEFLTYFQNEAQLDKSGLPSDRFFAERPEGSVSTLKIQRTQQEDSAVYLCASSLGGRETEAFFGQGTRLTVV.

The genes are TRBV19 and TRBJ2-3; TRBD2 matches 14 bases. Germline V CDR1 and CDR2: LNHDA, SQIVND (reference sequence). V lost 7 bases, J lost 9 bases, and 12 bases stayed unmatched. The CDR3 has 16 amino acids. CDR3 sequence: CASTKGLAGAPQTQYF. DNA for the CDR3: TGTGCCAGTACAAAGGGACTAGCGGGAGCGCCCCAAACGCAGTATTTT.

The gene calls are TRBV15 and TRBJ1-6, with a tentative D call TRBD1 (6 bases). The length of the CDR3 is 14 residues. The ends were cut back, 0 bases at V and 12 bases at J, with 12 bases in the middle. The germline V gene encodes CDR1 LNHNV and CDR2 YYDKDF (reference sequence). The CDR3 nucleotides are TGTGCCACCAGCAGAGATCCGGGGGCCGAACCCCTCCACTTT. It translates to CATSRDPGAEPLHF.

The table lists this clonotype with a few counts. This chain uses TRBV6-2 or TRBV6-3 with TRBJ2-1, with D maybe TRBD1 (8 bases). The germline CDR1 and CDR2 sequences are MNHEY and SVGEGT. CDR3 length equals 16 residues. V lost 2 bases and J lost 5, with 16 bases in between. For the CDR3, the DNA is TGTGCCAGCAGTTACACAACAGGGGGGGTACACAATGAGCAGTTCTTC. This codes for CASSYTTGGVHNEQFF.

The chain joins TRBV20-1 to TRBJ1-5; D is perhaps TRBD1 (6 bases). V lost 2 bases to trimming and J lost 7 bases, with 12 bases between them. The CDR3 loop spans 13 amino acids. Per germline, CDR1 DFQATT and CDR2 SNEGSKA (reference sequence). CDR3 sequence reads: CSARLQGRQPQHF. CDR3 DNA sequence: TGCAGTGCTAGACTCCAGGGGAGGCAGCCCCAGCATTTT.

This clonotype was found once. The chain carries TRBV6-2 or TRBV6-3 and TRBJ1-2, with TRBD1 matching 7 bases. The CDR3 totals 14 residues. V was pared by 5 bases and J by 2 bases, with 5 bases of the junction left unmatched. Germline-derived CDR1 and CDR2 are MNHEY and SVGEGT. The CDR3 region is CASSGVTGNYGYTF. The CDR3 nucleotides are TGTGCCAGCAGTGGTGTGACAGGGAACTATGGCTACACCTTC.

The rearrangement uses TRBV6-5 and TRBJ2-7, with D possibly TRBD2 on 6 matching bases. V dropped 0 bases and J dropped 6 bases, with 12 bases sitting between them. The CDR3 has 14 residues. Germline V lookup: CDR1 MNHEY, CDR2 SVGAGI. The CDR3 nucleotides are TGTGCCAGCAGTTACTCAGGGAGGACTGGCGAGCAGTACTTC. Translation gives CASSYSGRTGEQYF.

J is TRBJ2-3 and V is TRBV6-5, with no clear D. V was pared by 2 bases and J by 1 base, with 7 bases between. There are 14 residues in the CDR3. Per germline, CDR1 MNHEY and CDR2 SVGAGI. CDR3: CASSYGVGTDTQYF. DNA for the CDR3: TGTGCCAGCAGTTACGGCGTAGGCACAGATACGCAGTATTTT.

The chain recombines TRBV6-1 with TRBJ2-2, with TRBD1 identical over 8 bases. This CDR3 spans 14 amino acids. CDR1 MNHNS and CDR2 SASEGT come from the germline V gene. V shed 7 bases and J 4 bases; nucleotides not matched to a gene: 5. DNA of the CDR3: TGTGCCAGCATTCCCACAGGGGGCACCGGGGAGCTGTTTTTT. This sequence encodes CASIPTGGTGELFF.

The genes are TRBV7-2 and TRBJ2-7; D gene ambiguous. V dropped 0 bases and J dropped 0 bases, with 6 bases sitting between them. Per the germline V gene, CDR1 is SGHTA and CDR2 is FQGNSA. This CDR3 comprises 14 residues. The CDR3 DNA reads TGTGCCAGCAGCTTAGCGTCCCGCTCCTACGAGCAGTACTTC. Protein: CASSLASRSYEQYF.

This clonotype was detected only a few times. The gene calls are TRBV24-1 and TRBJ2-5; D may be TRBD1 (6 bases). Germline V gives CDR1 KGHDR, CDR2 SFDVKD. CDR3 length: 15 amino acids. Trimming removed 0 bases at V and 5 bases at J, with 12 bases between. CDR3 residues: CATSDLSSRGETQYF. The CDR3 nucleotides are TGTGCCACCAGTGATTTGTCATCCAGGGGCGAGACCCAGTACTTC.

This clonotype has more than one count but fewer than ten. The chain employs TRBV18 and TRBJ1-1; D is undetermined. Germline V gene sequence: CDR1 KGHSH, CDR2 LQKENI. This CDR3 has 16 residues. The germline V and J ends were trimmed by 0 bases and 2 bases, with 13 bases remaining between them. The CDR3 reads CASSPPMPHSNTEAFF. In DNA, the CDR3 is TGTGCCAGCTCACCACCGATGCCACACTCCAACACTGAAGCTTTCTTT.

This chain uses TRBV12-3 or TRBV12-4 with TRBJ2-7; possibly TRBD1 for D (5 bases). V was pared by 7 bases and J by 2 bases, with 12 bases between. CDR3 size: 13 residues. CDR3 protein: CASTPGITYEQYF. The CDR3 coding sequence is TGTGCCAGCACGCCAGGGATAACCTACGAGCAGTACTTC.

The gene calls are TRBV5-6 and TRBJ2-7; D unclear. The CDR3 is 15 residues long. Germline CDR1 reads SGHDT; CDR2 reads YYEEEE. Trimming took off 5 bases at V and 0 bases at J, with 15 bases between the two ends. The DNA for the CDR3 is TGTGCCAGCAGACCCGGGCCCACGGGCTCCTACGAGCAGTACTTC. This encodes CASRPGPTGSYEQYF.

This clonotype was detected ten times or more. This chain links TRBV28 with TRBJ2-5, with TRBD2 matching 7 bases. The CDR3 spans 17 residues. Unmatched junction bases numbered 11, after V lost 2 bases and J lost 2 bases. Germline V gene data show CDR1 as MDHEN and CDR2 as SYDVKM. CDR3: CASSLVSRAGGQETQYF. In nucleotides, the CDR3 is TGTGCCAGCAGTTTAGTTTCCAGGGCCGGGGGGCAAGAGACCCAGTACTTC. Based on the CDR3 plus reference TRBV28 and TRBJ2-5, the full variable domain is DVKVTQSSRYLVKRTGEKVFLECVQDMDHENMFWYRQDPGLGLRLIYFSYDVKMKEKGDIPEGYSVSREKKERFSLILESASTNQTSMYLCASSLVSRAGGQETQYFGPGTRLLVL.